In its sample, the clone carrying this T cell receptor beta chain was seen a few times. Looked up from germline, CDR1 is LGHNA and CDR2 is YSLEER. This CDR3 is 17 amino acids long. J lost 6 bases, V lost 1 base, and 10 bases had no gene match. The data were taken from a study of cytomegalovirus exposure and HLA in healthy donors. The PCR employed 60 Vbeta primers together with 13 Jbeta primers. This table comes from immunoSEQ multiplex PCR, and its TCRdb copy is limited to in-frame clones, with some not included. Here the sample spans 130,000 or so clones, approximately 78% being singletons. The TCR comes from a female donor in good health and CMV-seronegative. The rearrangement uses TRBV4-3 and TRBJ2-1; 9 bases are a match to TRBD2. The sequencing input was PBMCs. CDR3 sequence (DNA): TGCGCCAGCAGCCAAGTCGCGGGAGGGACTGGTGGCAATGAGCAGTTCTTC. This sequence encodes CASSQVAGGTGGNEQFF.